This T cell receptor (beta chain) came from a study of blood T cell repertoires in COVID-19. This clone was counted a single time. Sequenced by immunoSEQ multiplex PCR; TCRdb stores in-frame clones only, minus some. The repertoire includes about 150,000 clones, about 88% of them detected once, and 7% to 7.5% sits in the top ten. V lost 4 bases to trimming and J lost 7 bases, with 40 bases between them. This CDR3 is 22 amino acids long. In germline, CDR1 is SNHLY, CDR2 FYNNEI. Input material: PBMCs or T cells enriched from blood (not recorded which). The V gene is TRBV2, the J gene TRBJ2-5; D might be TRBD1 (5 bases). The receptor comes from a woman aged 45 to 65 who had recovered from COVID-19. In DNA, the CDR3 is TGTGCCAGCAGTGGAACCGTTGTCCCCTCTACCTCCCCTCAGGGTCCGAAGTGGACCCAGTACTTC. Translated: CASSGTVVPSTSPQGPKWTQYF.